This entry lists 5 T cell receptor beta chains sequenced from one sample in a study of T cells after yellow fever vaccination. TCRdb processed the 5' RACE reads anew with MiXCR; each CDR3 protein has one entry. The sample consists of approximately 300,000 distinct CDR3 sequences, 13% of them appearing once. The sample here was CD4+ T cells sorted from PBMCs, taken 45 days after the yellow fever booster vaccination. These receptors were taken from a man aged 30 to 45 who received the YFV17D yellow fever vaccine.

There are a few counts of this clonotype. CDR3 sequence: CASSLRTSGSSEQFF. Here the CDR3 DNA reads TGTGCCAGCAGCTTGAGGACTAGCGGGAGCAGTGAGCAGTTCTTC. The rearrangement uses TRBV5-4 and TRBJ2-1; 13 positions agree with TRBD2. CDR1 and CDR2 from the germline V gene are SGHNT and YYREEE (reference sequence). This CDR3 is built from 15 residues. V lost 1 base to trimming and J lost 9 bases; unmatched junction nucleotides: 4.

The CDR3, as DNA: TGTGCCTACCCGTCGGGGGCCGGAGAGACCCAGTACTTC. This sequence encodes CAYPSGAGETQYF. J is TRBJ2-5 and V is TRBV30; either TRBD1 or TRBD2 may fit D (6 bases each). V gave up 7 bases and J gave up 4 bases, with 16 bases separating them. CDR1 is GTSNPN and CDR2 is SVGIG in the germline V gene (reference sequence). The CDR3 covers 13 residues.

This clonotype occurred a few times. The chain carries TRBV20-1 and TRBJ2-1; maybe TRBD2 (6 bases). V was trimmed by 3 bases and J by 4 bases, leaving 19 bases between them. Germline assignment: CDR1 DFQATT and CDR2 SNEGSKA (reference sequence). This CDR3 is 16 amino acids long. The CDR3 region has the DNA TGCAGTGCTAGGATCTCAGCAGCGGGTTTTTACAATGAGCAGTTCTTC. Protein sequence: CSARISAAGFYNEQFF.

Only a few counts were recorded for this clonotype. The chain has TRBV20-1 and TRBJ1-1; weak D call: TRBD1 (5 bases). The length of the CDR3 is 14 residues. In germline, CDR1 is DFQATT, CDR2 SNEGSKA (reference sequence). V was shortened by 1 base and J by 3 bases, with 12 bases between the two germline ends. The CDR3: CSARASGRHTEAFF. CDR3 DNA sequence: TGCAGTGCTAGAGCCTCGGGACGGCACACTGAAGCTTTCTTT.

CDR3 nucleotide sequence: TGCAGTGCTAGTACGGTGGGCAATCAGCCCCAGCATTTT. The encoded protein is CSASTVGNQPQHF. The rearrangement uses TRBV20-1 and TRBJ1-5; D gene unclear. The CDR3 runs to 13 residues. Germline CDR1 is DFQATT and CDR2 is SNEGSKA (reference sequence). The germline V and J ends were trimmed by 3 bases and 2 bases, with 8 bases remaining between them.